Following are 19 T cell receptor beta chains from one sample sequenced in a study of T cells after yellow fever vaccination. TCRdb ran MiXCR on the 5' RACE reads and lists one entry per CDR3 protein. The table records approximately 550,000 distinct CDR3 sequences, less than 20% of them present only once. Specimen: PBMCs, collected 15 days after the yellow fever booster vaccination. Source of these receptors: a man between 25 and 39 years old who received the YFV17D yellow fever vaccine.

In DNA form, the CDR3 reads TGTGCCACCCGGGGGTCCCGGTCGGGGGGATACAATGAGCAGTTCTTC. Its translation: CATRGSRSGGYNEQFF. The V gene is TRBV28, the J gene TRBJ2-1; 7 nucleotides align to TRBD2. This CDR3 spans 16 amino acids. V was pared by 10 bases and J by 4 bases, with 16 bases of the junction left unmatched. The germline V gene has CDR1 MDHEN and CDR2 SYDVKM.

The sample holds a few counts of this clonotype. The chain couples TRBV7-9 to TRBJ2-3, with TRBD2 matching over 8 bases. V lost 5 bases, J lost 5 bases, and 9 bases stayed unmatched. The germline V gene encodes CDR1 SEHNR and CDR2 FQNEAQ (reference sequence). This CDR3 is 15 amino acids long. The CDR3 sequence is CASSPPGRGRDTQYF. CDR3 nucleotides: TGTGCCAGCAGCCCCCCCGGGAGGGGTAGAGATACGCAGTATTTT.

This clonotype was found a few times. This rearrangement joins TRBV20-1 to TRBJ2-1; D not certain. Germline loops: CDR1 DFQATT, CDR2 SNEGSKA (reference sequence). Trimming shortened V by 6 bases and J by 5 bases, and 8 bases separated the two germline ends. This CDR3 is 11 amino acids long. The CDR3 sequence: CSASSNNEQFF. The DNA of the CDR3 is TGCAGTGCAAGTTCGAACAATGAGCAGTTCTTC.

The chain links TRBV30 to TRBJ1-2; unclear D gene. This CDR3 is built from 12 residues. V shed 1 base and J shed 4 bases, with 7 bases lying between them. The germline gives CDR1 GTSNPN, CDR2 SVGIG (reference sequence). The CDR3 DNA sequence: TGTGCCTGGAGTGATAACGGCTATGGCTACACCTTC. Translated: CAWSDNGYGYTF.

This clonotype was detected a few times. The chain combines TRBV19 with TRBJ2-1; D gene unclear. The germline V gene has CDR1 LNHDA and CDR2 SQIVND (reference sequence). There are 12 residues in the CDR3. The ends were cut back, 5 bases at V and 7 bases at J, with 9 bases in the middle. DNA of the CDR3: TGTGCCAGTAGTTTTCGGATGAATGAGCAGTTCTTC. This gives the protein CASSFRMNEQFF.

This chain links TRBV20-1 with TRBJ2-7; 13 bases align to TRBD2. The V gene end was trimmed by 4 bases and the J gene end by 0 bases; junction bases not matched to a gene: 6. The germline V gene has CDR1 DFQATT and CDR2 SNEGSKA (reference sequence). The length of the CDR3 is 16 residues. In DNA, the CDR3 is TGCAGTGCTAAAGGACTAGCGGGAGACAGCTCCTACGAGCAGTACTTC. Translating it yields CSAKGLAGDSSYEQYF.

The CDR3 is CSARGGSYPYEQYF. For the CDR3, the DNA is TGCAGTGCTAGAGGAGGTAGCTACCCCTACGAGCAGTACTTC. V usage is TRBV20-1 and J usage is TRBJ2-7; D gene unclear. The CDR3 consists of 14 residues. Deletions cut 1 base from V and 2 bases from J, with 12 bases between. The V gene's germline CDR1 is DFQATT and CDR2 SNEGSKA (reference sequence).

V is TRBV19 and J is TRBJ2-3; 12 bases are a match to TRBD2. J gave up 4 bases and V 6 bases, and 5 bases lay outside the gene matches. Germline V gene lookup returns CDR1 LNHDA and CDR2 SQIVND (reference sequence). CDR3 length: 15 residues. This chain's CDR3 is CASRRTSGTPDTQYF. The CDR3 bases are TGTGCCAGTAGAAGGACTAGCGGGACCCCAGATACGCAGTATTTT. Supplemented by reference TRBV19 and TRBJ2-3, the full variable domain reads DGGITQSPKYLFRKEGQNVTLSCEQNLNHDAMYWYRQDPGQGLRLIYYSQIVNDFQKGDIAEGYSVSREKKESFPLTVTSAQKNPTAFYLCASRRTSGTPDTQYFGPGTRLTVL.

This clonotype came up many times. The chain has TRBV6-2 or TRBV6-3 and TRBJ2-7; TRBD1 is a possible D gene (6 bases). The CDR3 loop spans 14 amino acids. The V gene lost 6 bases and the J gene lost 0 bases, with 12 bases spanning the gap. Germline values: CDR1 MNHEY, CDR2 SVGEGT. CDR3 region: CASSEVRGSYEQYF. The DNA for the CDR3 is TGTGCCAGCAGCGAAGTCAGGGGCTCCTACGAGCAGTACTTC.

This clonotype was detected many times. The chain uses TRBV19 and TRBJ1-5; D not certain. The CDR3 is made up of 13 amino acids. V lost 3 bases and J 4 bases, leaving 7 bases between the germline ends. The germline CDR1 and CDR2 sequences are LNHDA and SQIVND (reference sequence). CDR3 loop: CASSIRVNQPQHF. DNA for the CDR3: TGTGCCAGTAGTATCAGAGTTAATCAGCCCCAGCATTTT.

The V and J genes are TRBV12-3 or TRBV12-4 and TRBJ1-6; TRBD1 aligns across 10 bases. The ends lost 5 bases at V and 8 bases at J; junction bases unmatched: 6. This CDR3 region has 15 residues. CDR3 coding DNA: TGTGCCAGCAGTGCGTGGGACAGGGGCTATTCACCCCTCCACTTT. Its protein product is CASSAWDRGYSPLHF.

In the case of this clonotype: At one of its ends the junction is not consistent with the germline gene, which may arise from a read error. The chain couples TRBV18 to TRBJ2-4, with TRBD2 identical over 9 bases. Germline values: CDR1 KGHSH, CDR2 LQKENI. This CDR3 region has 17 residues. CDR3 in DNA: TGTGCCAGCTCGCCACAGCTAGCGGGGCTAGCCAAAAACATTCAGTACTTC. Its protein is CASSPQLAGLAKNIQYF.

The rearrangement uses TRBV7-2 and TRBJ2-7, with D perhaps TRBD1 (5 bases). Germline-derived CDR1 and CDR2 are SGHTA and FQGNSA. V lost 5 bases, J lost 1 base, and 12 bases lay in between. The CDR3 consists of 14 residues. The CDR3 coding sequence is TGTGCCAGCAGCCGAAGAGACAGTTCCTACGAGCAGTACTTC. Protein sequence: CASSRRDSSYEQYF.

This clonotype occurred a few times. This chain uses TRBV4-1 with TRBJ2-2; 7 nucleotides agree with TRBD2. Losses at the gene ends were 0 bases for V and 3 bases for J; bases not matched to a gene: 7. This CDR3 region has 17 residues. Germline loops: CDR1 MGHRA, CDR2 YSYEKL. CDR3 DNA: TGCGCCAGCAGCCAAGATGACCCCGGGAGGCACACCGGGGAGCTGTTTTTT. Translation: CASSQDDPGRHTGELFF.

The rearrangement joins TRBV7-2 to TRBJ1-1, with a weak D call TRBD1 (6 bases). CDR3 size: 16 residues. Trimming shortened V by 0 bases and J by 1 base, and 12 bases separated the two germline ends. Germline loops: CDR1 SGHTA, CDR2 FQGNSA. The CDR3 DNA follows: TGTGCCAGCAGCTTAGCAGGACAGCTACAGAACACTGAAGCTTTCTTT. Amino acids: CASSLAGQLQNTEAFF.

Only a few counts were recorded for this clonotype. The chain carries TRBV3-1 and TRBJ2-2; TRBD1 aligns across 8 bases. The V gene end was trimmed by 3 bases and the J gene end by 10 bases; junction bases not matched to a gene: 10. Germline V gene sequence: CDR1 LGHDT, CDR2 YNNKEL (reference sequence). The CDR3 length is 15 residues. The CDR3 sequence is CASSQMAAGGEELFF. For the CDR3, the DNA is TGTGCCAGCAGCCAGATGGCGGCAGGGGGCGAGGAGCTGTTTTTT.

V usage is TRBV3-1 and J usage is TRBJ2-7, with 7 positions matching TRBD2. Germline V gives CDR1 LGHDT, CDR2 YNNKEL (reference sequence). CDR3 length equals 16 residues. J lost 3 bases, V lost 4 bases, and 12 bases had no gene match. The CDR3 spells CASSPAPSGKYYEQYF. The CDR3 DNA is TGTGCCAGCAGCCCCGCCCCCAGCGGGAAGTACTACGAGCAGTACTTC.

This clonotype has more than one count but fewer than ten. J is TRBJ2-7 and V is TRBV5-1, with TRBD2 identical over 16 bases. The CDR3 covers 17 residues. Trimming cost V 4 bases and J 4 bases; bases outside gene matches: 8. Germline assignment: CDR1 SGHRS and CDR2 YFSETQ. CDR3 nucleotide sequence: TGCGCCAGCAGCCAGGGACTAGCGGGAGGGCTAGGATACGAGCAGTACTTC. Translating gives CASSQGLAGGLGYEQYF.

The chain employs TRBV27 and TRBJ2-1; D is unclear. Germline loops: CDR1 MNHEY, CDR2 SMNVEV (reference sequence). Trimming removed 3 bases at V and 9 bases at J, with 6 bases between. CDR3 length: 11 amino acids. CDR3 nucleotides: TGTGCCAGCAGTTTTAGGTCTGAGCAGTTCTTC. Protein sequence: CASSFRSEQFF.